This is a list of T cell receptor beta chains from one sample in a study of CXCR3-negative and CXCR3-positive naive CD8 T cells. TCRdb reanalyzed the 5' RACE reads, giving one entry per CDR3 protein sequence and no DNA. The sample has 100,000 to 150,000 distinct CDR3 sequences, and its top ten clones hold 0.29%. The material sequenced was naive CXCR3- CD8+ T cells from blood. The origin of the receptors is a human donor in good health. Some clones in this sample may be carry-over from other donors' samples. CDR3s include the opening cysteine and the closing phenylalanine or tryptophan. Fields, in order: J gene, V gene, CDR3 protein.

TRBJ2-1 | TRBV7-9 | CASSLEDEQFF
TRBJ1-2 | TRBV9 | CASSVSEGTGSSSNYGYTF
TRBJ2-1 | TRBV7-8 | CASSRFGIAGDGEQFF
TRBJ2-3 | TRBV15 | CATSSSSGTDTQYF
TRBJ1-6 | TRBV7-3 | CASSTERFRCSYNSPLHF
TRBJ2-1 | TRBV4-2 | CASSQDERGGSYNEQFF
TRBJ2-2 | TRBV25-1 | CASSELAGTGGILANTGELFF
TRBJ1-6 | TRBV6-5 | CASSYSNPRANSPLHF
TRBJ2-4 | TRBV19 | CASSMGVDRGGGNIQYF
TRBJ2-7 | TRBV29-1 | CSVEDGNILGNF
TRBJ2-7 | TRBV18 | CASSPNPGMGSYEQYF
TRBJ2-5 | TRBV18 | CASSPPPSAHQETQYF
TRBJ2-3 | TRBV7-9 | CASLLGSTDTQYF
TRBJ2-1 | TRBV11-2 | CASSLAREGLYGEQFF
TRBJ2-7 | TRBV9 | CASSVRPENSLSYEQYF
TRBJ2-1 | TRBV5-5 | CASSLVAASYNEQFF
TRBJ2-7 | TRBV20-1 | CSARDLAGKNF
TRBJ2-7 | TRBV7-9 | CASSSTQQGLEQYF
TRBJ2-2 | TRBV7-9 | CASSPTKDRTTGELFF
TRBJ2-7 | TRBV29-1 | CSVEYYSGTGIADEQYF
TRBJ2-7 | TRBV7-6 | CASSLALGGLANEQYF
TRBJ1-5 | TRBV21-1 | CASSKEQARRSNQPQHF
TRBJ2-5 | TRBV28 | CASSLPSGGQETQYF
TRBJ2-3 | TRBV12-5 | CASGRTSSFGDTQYF
TRBJ2-6 | TRBV4-1 | CASSPTDFSGANVLTF
TRBJ2-1 | TRBV29-1 | CSVEDQTSGRGLTYNEQFF
TRBJ1-2 | TRBV5-4 | CASSSLGGIYGYTF
TRBJ2-7 | TRBV27 | CARQPRGGNPEQYF
TRBJ1-1 | TRBV29-1 | CSVEKNTEAFF
TRBJ2-2 | TRBV12-3/TRBV12-4 | CASSPGGVAGEPGELFF
TRBJ2-3 | TRBV29-1 | CSVTGLAGEVGDTQYF
TRBJ2-1 | TRBV4-2 | CASSQELAANNEQFF
TRBJ2-1 | TRBV4-1 | CASSQDGGAGNEQFF
TRBJ2-1 | TRBV12-3/TRBV12-4 | CASSLEGLAPYNEQFF
TRBJ2-7 | TRBV7-9 | CASSLVGANEQYF
TRBJ2-7 | TRBV7-6 | CASSLATGTTYEQYF
TRBJ1-1 | TRBV7-9 | CASSLGMGQKNTEAFF
TRBJ2-7 | TRBV5-1 | CASSEVGGTGPYEQYF
TRBJ2-7 | TRBV7-2 | CASSSRTSGDSYEQYF
TRBJ2-2 | TRBV4-3 | CASSQDRVAGDLTGELFF
TRBJ2-1 | TRBV7-9 | CASSLTAGLNEQFF
TRBJ1-2 | TRBV29-1 | CSVEGRLFGYTF
TRBJ1-1 | TRBV21-1 | CASSNCKGAEAFF
TRBJ2-2 | TRBV28 | CASRVGTTDANTGELFF
TRBJ2-2 | TRBV12-3/TRBV12-4 | CASSLTEDYTGELFF
TRBJ2-7 | TRBV7-9 | CASSFYRQGTYEQYF